This TCR beta chain was profiled in a study of blood T cells in healthy people across ages. Findings and limits, study-wide: A roughly linear age-dependent decrease characterized TCR beta diversity per million T cells. Donor CMV infection status was unknown, possibly confounding age-related changes in expanded clonotypes.

Then a second PCR, running about 6 to 12 cycles, was carried out with a sample-barcoded 5' primer and a J-beta primer mix. MiXCR, run by TCRdb on the 5' RACE reads, gives a single entry per CDR3 protein. This sample has approximately 1.5 million distinct CDR3 sequences, with 35% to 45% found just once. Regarding this clonotype: The antigen is not known.

The CDR3 is made up of 18 amino acids. Germline CDR1 SGHAT, CDR2 FQNNGV. V was shortened by 5 bases and J by 0 bases, with 23 bases between the two germline ends. Input material: blood. This clonotype originated in a young woman in good health. The gene calls are TRBV11-2 and TRBJ2-7; D may match TRBD1 or TRBD2 (7 bases each). CDR3 amino acids: CASSHYGGSGGASYEQYF. CDR3 in DNA: TGTGCCAGCAGCCATTACGGCGGTTCAGGGGGGGCCTCCTACGAGCAGTACTTC.